Described below is a single T cell receptor (beta chain) sequence and its context. Its specificity is not known. The entry originates in a study of blood T cells in healthy people across ages. Points from the study as a whole: Among T cells, TCR beta diversity per million cells dropped roughly linearly as age rose.

Primed by a sample-barcoded 5' primer and a J-beta primer mix, a second PCR proceeded for 7 to 11 cycles. Via MiXCR, TCRdb re-called the 5' RACE reads, giving one row per CDR3 protein. The repertoire has roughly 800,000 distinct CDR3 sequences, 20% to 25% of them found once; the top ten carry approximately 3.7%. V was pared by 7 bases and J by 1 base, with 9 bases of the junction left unmatched. Germline V CDR1 and CDR2: SGHRS, YFSETQ. This CDR3 is 15 amino acids long. These sequences were also reported in another study, on T cells of mothers and their children. That paper notes: Versus unrelated pairs, overlap was slightly higher in related mother-child pairs, without reaching significance.

The V call is TRBV5-1, the J call TRBJ2-3, with 7 bases aligning to TRBD1. The specimen was blood. The TCR sequence derives from a boy younger than 18 in good health. DNA for the CDR3: TGCGCCAGCCTCAGGGGGAAGGGCGGCACAGATACGCAGTATTTT. This gives the protein CASLRGKGGTDTQYF.